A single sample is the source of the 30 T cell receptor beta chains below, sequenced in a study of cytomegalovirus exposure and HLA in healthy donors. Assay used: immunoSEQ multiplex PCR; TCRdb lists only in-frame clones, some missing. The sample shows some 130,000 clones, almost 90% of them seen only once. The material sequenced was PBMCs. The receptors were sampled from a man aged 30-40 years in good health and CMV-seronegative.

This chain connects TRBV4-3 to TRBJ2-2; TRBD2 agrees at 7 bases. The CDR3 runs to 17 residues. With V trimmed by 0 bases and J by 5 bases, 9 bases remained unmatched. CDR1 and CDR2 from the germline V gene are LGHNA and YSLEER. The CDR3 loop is CASSQEGAGSTTGELFF. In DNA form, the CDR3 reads TGCGCCAGCAGCCAAGAAGGAGCGGGATCTACTACCGGGGAGCTGTTTTTT.

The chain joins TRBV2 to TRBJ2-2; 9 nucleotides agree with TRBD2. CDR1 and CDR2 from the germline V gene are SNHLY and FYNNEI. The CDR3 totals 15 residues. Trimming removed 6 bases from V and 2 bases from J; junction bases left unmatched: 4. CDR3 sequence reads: CASRETSGNTGELFF. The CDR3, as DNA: TGTGCCAGCAGGGAGACTAGCGGTAACACCGGGGAGCTGTTTTTT.

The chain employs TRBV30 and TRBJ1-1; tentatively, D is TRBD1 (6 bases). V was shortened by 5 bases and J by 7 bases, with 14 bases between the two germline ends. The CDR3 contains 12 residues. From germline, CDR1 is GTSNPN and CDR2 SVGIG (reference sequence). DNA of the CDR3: TGTGCCTGGTTTAATCAGGGGAATGAAGCTTTCTTT. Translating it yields CAWFNQGNEAFF.

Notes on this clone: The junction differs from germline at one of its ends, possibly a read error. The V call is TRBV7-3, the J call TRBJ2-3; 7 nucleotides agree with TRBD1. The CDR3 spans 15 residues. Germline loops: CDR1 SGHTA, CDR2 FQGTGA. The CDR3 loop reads CASSLTILPGDSRPF. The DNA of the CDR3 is TGTGCCAGCAGCTTAACCATATTACCCGGGGACAGTCGACCTTTT. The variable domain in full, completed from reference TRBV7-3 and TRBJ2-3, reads GAGVSQTPSNKVTEKGKYVELRCDPISGHTALYWYRQSLGQGPEFLIYFQGTGAADDSGLPNDRFFAVRPEGSVSTLKIQRTERGDSAVYLCASSLTILPGDSRPFGPGTRLTVL.

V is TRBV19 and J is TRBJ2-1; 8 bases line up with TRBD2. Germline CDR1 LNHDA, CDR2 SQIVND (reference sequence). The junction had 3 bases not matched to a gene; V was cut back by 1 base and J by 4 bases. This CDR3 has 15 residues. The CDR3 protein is CASSIAIAGYNEQFF. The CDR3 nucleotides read TGTGCCAGTAGTATAGCGATAGCGGGGTACAATGAGCAGTTCTTC.

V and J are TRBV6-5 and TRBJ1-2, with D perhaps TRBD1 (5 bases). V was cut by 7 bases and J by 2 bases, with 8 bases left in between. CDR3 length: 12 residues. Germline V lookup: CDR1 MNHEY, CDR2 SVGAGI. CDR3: CASKQGNYGYTF. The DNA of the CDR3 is TGTGCCAGCAAGCAGGGAAACTATGGCTACACCTTC.

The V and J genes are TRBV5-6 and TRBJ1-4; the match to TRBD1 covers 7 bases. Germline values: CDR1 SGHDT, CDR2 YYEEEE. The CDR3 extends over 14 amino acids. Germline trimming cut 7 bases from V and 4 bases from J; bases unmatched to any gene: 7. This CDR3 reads CASSGTALNEKLFF. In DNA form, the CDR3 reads TGTGCCAGCTCCGGGACAGCTCTTAATGAAAAACTGTTTTTT.

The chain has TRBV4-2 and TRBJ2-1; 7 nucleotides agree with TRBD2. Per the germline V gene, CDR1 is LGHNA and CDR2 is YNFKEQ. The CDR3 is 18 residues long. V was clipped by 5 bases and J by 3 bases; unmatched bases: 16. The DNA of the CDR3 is TGTGCCAGCAGCGAAAGTGGAGGGAGGGGCCGAGACTACAATGAGCAGTTCTTC. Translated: CASSESGGRGRDYNEQFF.

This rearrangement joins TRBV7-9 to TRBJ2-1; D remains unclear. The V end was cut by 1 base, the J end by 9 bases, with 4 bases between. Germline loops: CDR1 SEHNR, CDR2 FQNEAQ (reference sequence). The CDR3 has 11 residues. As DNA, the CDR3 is TGTGCCAGCAGCTTAGGGGCTGAGCAGTTCTTC. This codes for CASSLGAEQFF. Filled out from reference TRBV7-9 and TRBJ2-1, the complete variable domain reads DTGVSQNPRHKITKRGQNVTFRCDPISEHNRLYWYRQTLGQGPEFLTYFQNEAQLEKSRLLSDRFSAERPKGSFSTLEIQRTEQGDSAMYLCASSLGAEQFFGPGTRLTVL.

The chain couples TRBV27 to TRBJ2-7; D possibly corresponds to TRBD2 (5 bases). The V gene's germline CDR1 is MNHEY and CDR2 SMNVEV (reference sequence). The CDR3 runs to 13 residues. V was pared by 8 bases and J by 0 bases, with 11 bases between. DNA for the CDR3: TGTGCCAGCCAACGAGGGTACTCCTACGAGCAGTACTTC. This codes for CASQRGYSYEQYF.

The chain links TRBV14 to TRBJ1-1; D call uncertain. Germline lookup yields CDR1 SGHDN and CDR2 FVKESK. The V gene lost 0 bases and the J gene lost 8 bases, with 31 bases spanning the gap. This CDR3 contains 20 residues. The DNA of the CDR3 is TGTGCCAGCAGCCAAGATCAAACTTACGTAAAATTGTCGATCGCGCGGGAAGCTTTCTTT. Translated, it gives CASSQDQTYVKLSIAREAFF.

The chain's CDR3 is CATHRNPGQVRTEAFF. The DNA for the CDR3 is TGTGCCACCCACAGAAATCCGGGACAGGTAAGGACTGAAGCTTTCTTT. The rearrangement links TRBV10-3 to TRBJ1-1; 8 positions agree with TRBD1. Trimming cost V 10 bases and J 5 bases; bases outside gene matches: 18. Germline CDR1 and CDR2: ENHRY and SYGVKD. CDR3 length equals 16 residues.

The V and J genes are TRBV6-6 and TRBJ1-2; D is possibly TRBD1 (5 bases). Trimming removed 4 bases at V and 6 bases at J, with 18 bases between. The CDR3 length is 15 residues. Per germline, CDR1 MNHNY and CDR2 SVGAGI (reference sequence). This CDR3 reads CASSLRGRGLDGYTF. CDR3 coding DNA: TGTGCCAGCAGTTTGCGGGGACGAGGGCTAGATGGCTACACCTTC.

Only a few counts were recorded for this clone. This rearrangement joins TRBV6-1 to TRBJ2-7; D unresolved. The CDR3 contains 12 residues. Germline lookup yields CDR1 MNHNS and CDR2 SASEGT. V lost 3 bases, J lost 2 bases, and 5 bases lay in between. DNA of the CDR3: TGTGCCAGCAGTGACCAAACCTACGAGCAGTACTTC. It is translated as CASSDQTYEQYF.

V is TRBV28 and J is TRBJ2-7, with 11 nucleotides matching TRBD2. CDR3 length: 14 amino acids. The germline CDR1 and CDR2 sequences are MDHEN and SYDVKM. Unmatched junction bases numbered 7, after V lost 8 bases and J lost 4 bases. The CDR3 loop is CASGTSGSLYEQYF. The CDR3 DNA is TGTGCCAGCGGAACTAGCGGGAGTTTATACGAGCAGTACTTC.

CDR3: CASSQGGFQPQHF. CDR3 DNA sequence: TGTGCCAGCAGTCAAGGGGGCTTTCAGCCCCAGCATTTT. The V and J genes are TRBV6-4 and TRBJ1-5; TRBD1 matches 7 bases. V was pared by 5 bases and J by 6 bases, with 4 bases of the junction left unmatched. The CDR3 contains 13 residues. CDR1 and CDR2 (germline): MRHNA, SNTAGT.

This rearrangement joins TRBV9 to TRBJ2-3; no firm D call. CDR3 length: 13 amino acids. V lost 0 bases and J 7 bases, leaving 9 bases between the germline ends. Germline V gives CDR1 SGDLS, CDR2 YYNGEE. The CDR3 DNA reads TGTGCCAGCAGCGTAGGGCGGCAGAATACGCAGTATTTT. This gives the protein CASSVGRQNTQYF.

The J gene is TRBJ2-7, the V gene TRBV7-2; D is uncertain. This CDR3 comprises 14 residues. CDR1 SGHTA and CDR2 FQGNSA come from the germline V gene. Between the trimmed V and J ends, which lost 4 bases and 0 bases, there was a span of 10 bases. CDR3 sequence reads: CASSSEISSYEQYF. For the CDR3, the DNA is TGTGCCAGCAGCTCCGAGATTAGCTCCTACGAGCAGTACTTC.

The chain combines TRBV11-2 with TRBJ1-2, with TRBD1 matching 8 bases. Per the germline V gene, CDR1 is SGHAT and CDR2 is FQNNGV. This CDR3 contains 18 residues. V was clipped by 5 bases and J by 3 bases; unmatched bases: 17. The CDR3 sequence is CASSTYRGRSLMDYGYTF. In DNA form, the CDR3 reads TGTGCCAGCAGCACGTACAGGGGGAGATCGTTAATGGACTATGGCTACACCTTC.

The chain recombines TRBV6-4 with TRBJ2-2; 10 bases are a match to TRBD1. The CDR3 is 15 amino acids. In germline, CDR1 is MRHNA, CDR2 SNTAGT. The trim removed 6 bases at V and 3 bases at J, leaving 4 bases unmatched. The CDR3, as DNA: TGTGCCAGCAGCACCGGGACAGGGGACACCGGGGAGCTGTTTTTT. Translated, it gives CASSTGTGDTGELFF.

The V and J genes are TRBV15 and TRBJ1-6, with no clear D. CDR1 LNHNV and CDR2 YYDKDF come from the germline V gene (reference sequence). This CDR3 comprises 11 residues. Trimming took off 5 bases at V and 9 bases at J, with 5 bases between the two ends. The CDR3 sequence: CATSEGSPLHF. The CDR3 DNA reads TGTGCCACCAGCGAGGGTTCACCCCTCCACTTT.

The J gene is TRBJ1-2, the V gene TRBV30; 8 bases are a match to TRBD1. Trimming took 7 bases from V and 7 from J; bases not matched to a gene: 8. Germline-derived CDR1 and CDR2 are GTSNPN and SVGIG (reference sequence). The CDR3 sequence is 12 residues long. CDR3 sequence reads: CALTGVPPGYTF. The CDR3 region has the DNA TGTGCCTTGACAGGGGTCCCGCCTGGCTACACCTTC.

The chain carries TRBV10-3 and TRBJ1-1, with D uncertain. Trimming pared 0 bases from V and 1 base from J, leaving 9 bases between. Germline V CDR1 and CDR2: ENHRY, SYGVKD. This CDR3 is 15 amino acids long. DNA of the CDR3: TGTGCCATCAGTGAGTCCGTATTTCCGAACACTGAAGCTTTCTTT. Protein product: CAISESVFPNTEAFF.

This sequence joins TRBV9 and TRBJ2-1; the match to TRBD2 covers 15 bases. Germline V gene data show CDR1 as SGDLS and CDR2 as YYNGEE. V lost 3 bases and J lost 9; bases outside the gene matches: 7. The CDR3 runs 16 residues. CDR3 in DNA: TGTGCCAGCAGCGGTGGGGGACTAGCGGGAGGTGGTGAGCAGTTCTTC. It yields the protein CASSGGGLAGGGEQFF.

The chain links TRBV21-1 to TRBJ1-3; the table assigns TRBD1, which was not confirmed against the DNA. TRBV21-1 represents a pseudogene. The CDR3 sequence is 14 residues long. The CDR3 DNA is TGTGCCAGAGACCCCGGACAGATTGGAAACACCATATATTTT. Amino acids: CARDPGQIGNTIYF.

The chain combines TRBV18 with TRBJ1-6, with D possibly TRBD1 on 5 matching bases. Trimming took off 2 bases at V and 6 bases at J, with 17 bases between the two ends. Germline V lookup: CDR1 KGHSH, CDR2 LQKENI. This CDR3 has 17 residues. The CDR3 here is CASSPMSQGSSNSPLHF. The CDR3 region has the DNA TGTGCCAGCTCACCAATGTCTCAGGGATCTAGTAATTCACCCCTCCACTTT.

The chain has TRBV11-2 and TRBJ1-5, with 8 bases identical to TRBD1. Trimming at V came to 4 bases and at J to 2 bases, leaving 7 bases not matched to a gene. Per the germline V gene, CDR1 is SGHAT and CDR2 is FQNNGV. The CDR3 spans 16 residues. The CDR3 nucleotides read TGTGCCAGCAGCTCACGGACAGGGACTGGCAATCAGCCCCAGCATTTT. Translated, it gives CASSSRTGTGNQPQHF.

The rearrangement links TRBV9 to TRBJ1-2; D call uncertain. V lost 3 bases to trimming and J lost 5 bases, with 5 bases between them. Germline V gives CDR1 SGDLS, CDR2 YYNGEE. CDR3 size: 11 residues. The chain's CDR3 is CASSDFYGYTF. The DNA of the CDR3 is TGTGCCAGCAGCGACTTTTATGGCTACACCTTC.

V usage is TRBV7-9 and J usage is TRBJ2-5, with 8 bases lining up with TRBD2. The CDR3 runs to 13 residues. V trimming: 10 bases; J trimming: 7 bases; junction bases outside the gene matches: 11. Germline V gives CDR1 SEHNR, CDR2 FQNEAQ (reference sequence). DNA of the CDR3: TGTGCCATCCAAAGCGGGAGCGAGGTGACCCAGTACTTC. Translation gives CAIQSGSEVTQYF.

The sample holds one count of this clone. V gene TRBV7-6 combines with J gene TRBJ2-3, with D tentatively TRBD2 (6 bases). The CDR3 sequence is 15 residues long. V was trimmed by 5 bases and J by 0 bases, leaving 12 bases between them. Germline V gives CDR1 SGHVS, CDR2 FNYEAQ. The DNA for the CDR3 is TGTGCCAGCAGCGGATTAGCGGTTAGCACAGATACGCAGTATTTT. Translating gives CASSGLAVSTDTQYF.